This entry concerns a single TCR beta chain. Its antigen is not known. Specified time point: pre-treatment sample, taken before nivolumab and TIL therapy. Enrollment ran from October 2017 to January 2020. Germline V gene lookup returns CDR1 LGHNT and CDR2 FRNRAP. The CDR3 spans 18 residues. The junction had 21 bases not matched to a gene; V was cut back by 7 bases and J by 6 bases. These data originate in a study of TIL therapy for anti-PD-1-resistant metastatic lung cancer. The wider study: Median patient age was approximately 58, ranging roughly 38-75 years. Broader study findings: The cohort had more treatment-naive, never-smoker and oncogene-addicted patients than typical.

The libraries were made with immunoSEQ v3. Libraries were sequenced to 2 million to 2.5 million read pairs (survey) or roughly 4.5-6 million (deep). The protocol was immunoSEQ multiplex PCR, while the TCRdb copy is restricted to in-frame clones and leaves out a portion. Altogether 54,000 or so clones are present, around 90% being singletons, with the ten largest covering approximately 2.8%. V usage is TRBV12-5 and J usage is TRBJ2-5; 9 bases are shared with TRBD2. The receptor was derived from a person aged 25-85 years with non-small cell lung cancer. The specimen comprised blood, sampled at baseline. This CDR3 reads CASVLLSGTRTSAKTQYF. Written as DNA, the CDR3 is TGTGCTAGTGTTCTCCTCTCCGGGACGAGGACTAGCGCCAAGACCCAGTACTTC.